The T cell receptor (beta chain) described here comes from a study of cytomegalovirus exposure and HLA in healthy donors. TCRdb's table, derived via immunoSEQ multiplex PCR, lists solely in-frame clones and lacks some. The sample carries tens of thousands of clones, approximately 96% recorded once. The CDR3 runs to 14 residues. Germline loops: CDR1 MNHNS, CDR2 SASEGT. The V and J ends lost 2 bases and 4 bases respectively, with 11 bases between them. This receptor was identified in a man younger than 30 in good health and CMV-seropositive. Sequencing used PBMCs. This chain connects TRBV6-1 to TRBJ1-2; D gene unclear. CDR3 coding DNA: TGTGCCAGCAGTGAACGGAATGGAGTCTATGGCTACACCTTC. It encodes CASSERNGVYGYTF.